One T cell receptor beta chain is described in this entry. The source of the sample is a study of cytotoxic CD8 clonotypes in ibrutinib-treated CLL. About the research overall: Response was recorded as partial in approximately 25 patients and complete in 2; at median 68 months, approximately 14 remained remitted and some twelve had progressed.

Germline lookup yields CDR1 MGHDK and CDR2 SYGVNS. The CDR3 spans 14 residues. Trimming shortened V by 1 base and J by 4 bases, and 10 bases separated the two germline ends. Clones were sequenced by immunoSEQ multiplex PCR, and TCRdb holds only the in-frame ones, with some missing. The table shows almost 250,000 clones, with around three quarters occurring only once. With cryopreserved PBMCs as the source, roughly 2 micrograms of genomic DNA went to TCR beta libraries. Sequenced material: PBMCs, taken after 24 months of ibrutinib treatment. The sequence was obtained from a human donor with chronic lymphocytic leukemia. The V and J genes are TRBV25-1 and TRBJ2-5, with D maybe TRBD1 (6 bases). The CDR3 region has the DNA TGTGCCAGCAGTGAATTTTGGGGGCGAGAGACCCAGTACTTC. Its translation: CASSEFWGRETQYF.